This TCR beta chain was captured in a study of T cell responses to AZD1222 COVID-19 vaccine. The study, taken as a whole, reports: Rises in breadth and depth of Spike-specific TCRs came after two AZD1222 doses. Most donors were white British and more were female, and clonal diversity was possibly underestimated. Just 5 to 7 AZD1222 recipients were seropositive at baseline.

On this clone itself: No antigen is known for it.

The protocol was immunoSEQ multiplex PCR, while the TCRdb copy is restricted to in-frame clones and leaves out a portion. The table lists roughly 100,000 clones, about 89% of them singletons, with more than 2.5% in the top ten. CDR3 length: 16 amino acids. CDR1 and CDR2 (germline): SGHDT, YYEEEE. The V end was cut by 2 bases, the J end by 0 bases, with 15 bases between. The source is an adult who received the MenACWY meningococcal vaccine as a control. This specimen consisted of peripheral blood, obtained 28 days after the second dose of the MenACWY control vaccine. This sequence joins TRBV5-6 and TRBJ2-7; a weak D match, TRBD2 (5 bases). The CDR3: CASSFLLEQISYEQYF. CDR3 sequence (DNA): TGTGCCAGCAGCTTCCTACTAGAGCAAATCTCCTACGAGCAGTACTTC.